A single sample gave rise to the 3 T cell receptor beta chains below, sequenced in a study of T cells after yellow fever vaccination. TCRdb ran MiXCR on the 5' RACE reads and lists one entry per CDR3 protein. The sample includes 250,000 or so distinct CDR3 sequences, more than 6.5% of them seen just once. Here the sequenced sample was CD4+ T cells sorted from PBMCs, taken on the day of the yellow fever booster vaccination. These receptors were taken from a man aged 25-45 years who received the YFV17D yellow fever vaccine.

The chain is built from TRBV27 and TRBJ2-5; TRBD1 matches 7 bases. This CDR3 comprises 13 residues. Losses at the gene ends were 6 bases for V and 3 bases for J; bases not matched to a gene: 4. CDR1 MNHEY and CDR2 SMNVEV come from the germline V gene (reference sequence). CDR3 DNA: TGTGCCAGCAGGAGTACAGGGGAAGAGACCCAGTACTTC. Residues: CASRSTGEETQYF.

Ten or more counts support this clonotype. This chain joins TRBV5-1 and TRBJ2-3; 14 positions agree with TRBD2. Trimming removed 4 bases from V and 7 bases from J; junction bases left unmatched: 17. This CDR3 has 19 residues. Germline V gene lookup returns CDR1 SGHRS and CDR2 YFSETQ. CDR3 region: CASSPLAGTSGRSGNTQYF. The DNA of the CDR3 is TGCGCCAGCAGCCCCTTAGCGGGGACTAGCGGGAGATCAGGGAATACGCAGTATTTT.

The chain combines TRBV7-2 with TRBJ2-5, with a possible D match to TRBD2 (6 bases). Germline V gene lookup returns CDR1 SGHTA and CDR2 FQGNSA. V lost 1 base and J lost 6, with 15 bases in between. The CDR3 runs to 15 residues. The CDR3 region is CASSLGVAGFKTQYF. The CDR3 DNA sequence: TGTGCCAGCAGCTTAGGGGTGGCGGGGTTCAAGACCCAGTACTTC. The variable domain in full, completed from reference TRBV7-2 and TRBJ2-5, reads GAGVSQSPSNKVTEKGKDVELRCDPISGHTALYWYRQSLGQGLEFLIYFQGNSAPDKSGLPSDRFSAERTGGSVSTLTIQRTQQEDSAVYLCASSLGVAGFKTQYFGPGTRLLVL.